This T cell receptor beta chain comes out of a study of blood T cell repertoires in COVID-19. Per the study methods: Quantification of nucleated cells was approximated via reference gene primer amplification. Sequencing used immunoSEQ multiplex PCR; TCRdb keeps in-frame clones, though not all of them. The DNA was the basis for D and trimming; V, J and clone size are from that table. This table has around 120,000 clones, 90% appearing once. The germline gives CDR1 MNHNS, CDR2 SASEGT. The J segment lost 6 bases and the V segment lost 4 bases, leaving 11 bases of the junction unmatched. The CDR3 has 16 amino acids.

V and J are TRBV6-1 and TRBJ2-3; 9 nucleotides agree with TRBD2. The sequence came from a man aged 55 to 70 with COVID-19, enrolled during active disease. Sequenced: peripheral blood. The CDR3 sequence: CASSGVAGVGRDTQYF. The CDR3 bases are TGTGCCAGCAGTGGCGTAGCGGGAGTGGGCCGGGATACGCAGTATTTT.